Below, one TCR beta chain is given with its context. The sample belongs to a study of control samples from healthy donors and cancer patients. Produced via immunoSEQ multiplex PCR; TCRdb's table is partial and in-frame only. The sample has more than 150,000 clones, over 90% seen once; the top ten hold around 2.5%. The CDR3 is 17 residues long. V shed 2 bases and J shed 0 bases, with 11 bases lying between them. CDR1 and CDR2 (germline): MNHEY, SMNVEV (reference sequence). The chain is built from TRBV27 and TRBJ2-6, with D tentatively TRBD1 (5 bases). Sequenced: blood. The TCR comes from a man between 50 and 59 years old in good health. The chain's CDR3 is CASSLTGLGSGANVLTF. CDR3 coding DNA: TGTGCCAGCAGTTTAACAGGCCTCGGCTCTGGGGCCAACGTCCTGACTTTC.